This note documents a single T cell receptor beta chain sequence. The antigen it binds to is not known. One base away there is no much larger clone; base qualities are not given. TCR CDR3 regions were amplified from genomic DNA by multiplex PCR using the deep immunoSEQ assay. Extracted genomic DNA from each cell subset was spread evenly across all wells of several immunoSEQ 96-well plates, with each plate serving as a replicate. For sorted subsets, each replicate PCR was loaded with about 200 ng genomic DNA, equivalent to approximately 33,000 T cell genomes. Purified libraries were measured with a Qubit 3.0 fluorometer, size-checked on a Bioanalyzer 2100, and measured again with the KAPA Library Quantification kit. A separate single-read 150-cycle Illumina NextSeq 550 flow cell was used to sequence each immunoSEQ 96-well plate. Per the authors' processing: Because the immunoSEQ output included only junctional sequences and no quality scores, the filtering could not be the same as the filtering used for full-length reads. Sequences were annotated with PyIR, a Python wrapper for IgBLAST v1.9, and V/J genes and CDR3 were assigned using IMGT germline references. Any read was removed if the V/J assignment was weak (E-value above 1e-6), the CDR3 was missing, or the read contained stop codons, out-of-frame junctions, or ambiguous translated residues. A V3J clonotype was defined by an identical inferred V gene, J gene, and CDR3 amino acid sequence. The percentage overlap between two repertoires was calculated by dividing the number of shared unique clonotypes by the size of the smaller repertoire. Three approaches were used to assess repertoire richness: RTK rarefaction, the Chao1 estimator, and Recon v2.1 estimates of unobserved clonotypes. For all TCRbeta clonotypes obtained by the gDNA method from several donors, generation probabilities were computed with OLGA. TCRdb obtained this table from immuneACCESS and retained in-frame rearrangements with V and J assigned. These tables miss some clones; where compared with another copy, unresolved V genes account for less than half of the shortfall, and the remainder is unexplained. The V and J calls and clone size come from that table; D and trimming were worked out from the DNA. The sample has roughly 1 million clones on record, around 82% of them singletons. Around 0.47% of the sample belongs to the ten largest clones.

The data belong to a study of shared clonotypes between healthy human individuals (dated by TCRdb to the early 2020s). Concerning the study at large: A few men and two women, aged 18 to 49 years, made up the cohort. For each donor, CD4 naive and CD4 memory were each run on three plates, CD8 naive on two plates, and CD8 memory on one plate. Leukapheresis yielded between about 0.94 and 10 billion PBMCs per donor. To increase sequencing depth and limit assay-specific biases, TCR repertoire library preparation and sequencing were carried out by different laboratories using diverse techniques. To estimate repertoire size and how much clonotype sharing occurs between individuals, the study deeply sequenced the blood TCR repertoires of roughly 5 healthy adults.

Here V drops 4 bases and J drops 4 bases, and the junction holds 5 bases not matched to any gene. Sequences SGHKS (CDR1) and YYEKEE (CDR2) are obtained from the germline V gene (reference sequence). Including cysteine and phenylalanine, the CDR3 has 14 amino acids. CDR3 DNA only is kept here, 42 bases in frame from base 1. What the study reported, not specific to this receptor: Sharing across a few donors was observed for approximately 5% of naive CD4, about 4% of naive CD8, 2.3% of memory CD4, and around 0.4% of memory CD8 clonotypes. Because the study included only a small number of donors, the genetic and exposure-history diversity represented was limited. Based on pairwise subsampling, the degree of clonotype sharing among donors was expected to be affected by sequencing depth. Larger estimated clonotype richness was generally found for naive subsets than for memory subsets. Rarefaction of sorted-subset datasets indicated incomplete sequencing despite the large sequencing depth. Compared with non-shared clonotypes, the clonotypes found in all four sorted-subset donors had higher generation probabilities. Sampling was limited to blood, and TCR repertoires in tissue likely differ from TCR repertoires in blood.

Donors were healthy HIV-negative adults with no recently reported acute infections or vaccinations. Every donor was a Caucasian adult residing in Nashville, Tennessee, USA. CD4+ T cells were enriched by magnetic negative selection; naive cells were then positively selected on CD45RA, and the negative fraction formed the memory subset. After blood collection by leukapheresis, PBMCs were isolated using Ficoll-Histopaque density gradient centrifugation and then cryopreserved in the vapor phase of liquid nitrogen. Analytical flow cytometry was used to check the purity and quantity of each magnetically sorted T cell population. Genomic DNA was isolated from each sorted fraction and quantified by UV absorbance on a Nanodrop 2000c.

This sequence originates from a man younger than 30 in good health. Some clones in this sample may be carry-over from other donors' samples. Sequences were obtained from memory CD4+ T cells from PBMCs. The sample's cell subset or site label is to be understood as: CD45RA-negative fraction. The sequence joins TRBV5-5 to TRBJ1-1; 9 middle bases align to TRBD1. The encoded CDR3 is CASSLRGQGTEAFF. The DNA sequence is TGTGCCAGCAGCCTGCGGGGACAGGGCACTGAAGCTTTCTTT. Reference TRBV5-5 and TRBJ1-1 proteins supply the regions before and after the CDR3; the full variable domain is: DAGVTQSPTHLIKTRGQQVTLRCSPISGHKSVSWYQQVLGQGPQFIFQYYEKEERGRGNFPDRFSARQFPNYSSELNVNALLLGDSALYLCASSLRGQGTEAFFGQGTRLTVV.